One and the same sample provided the 12 T cell receptor beta chains below, sequenced in a study of T cells in Graves' hyperthyroidism and ophthalmopathy (dated by TCRdb to the late 2010s). Libraries came from multiplex PCR. TCRdb lists the instrument as Illumina HiSeq 2000. The TCR beta CDR3 regions were amplified from RNA transcripts. For the first round of RT-PCR on the TCR CDR3, the HTBI primer set was used together with the Qiagen OneStep RT-PCR kit. TCRdb trimmed public reads at Q25 via fastp, called clones via MiXCR and kept in-frame beta chains. Rows with one shared CDR3 protein collapse into an entry with the most common genes and DNA. A total of 410,000 or so distinct CDR3 sequences appear in this sample, roughly 14% of them only once. The top ten hold around 14% of the sample. The sample consisted of blood. These TCRs come from a man aged 18 to 30 with Graves' ophthalmopathy.

This clonotype was seen at least ten times. This sequence joins TRBV4-2 and TRBJ2-1; 9 bases align to TRBD2. Germline V lookup: CDR1 LGHNA, CDR2 YNFKEQ. The J segment lost 8 bases and the V segment lost 0 bases, leaving 8 bases of the junction unmatched. CDR3 length: 16 residues. CDR3 amino acids: CASSQEGGRASDEQFF. In DNA, the CDR3 is TGTGCCAGCAGCCAAGAAGGCGGGAGGGCCTCTGATGAGCAGTTCTTC.

This clonotype was counted at least ten times. V is TRBV12-3 or TRBV12-4 and J is TRBJ1-5; TRBD1 agrees at 8 bases. The V and J ends lost 6 bases and 1 base, in that order; junction bases with no gene match: 8. This CDR3 comprises 16 residues. The CDR3 region is CASRYDRGGSNQPQHF. CDR3 DNA: TGTGCCAGCAGATACGACAGGGGAGGGAGCAATCAGCCCCAGCATTTT.

This clonotype was seen more than once but under ten times. This chain connects TRBV27 to TRBJ1-2, with a tentative D call TRBD1 (5 bases). The V gene's germline CDR1 is MNHEY and CDR2 SMNVEV (reference sequence). Between the trimmed V and J ends, which lost 6 bases and 9 bases, there was a span of 8 bases. The CDR3 runs 10 residues. The CDR3 protein is CASRGASYTF. The CDR3, as DNA: TGTGCCAGCAGAGGGGCTAGCTACACCTTC.

The gene calls are TRBV6-1 and TRBJ2-3, with 9 bases lining up with TRBD1. The CDR3 extends over 15 amino acids. Germline CDR1 and CDR2: MNHNS and SASEGT. Germline trimming cut 4 bases from V and 3 bases from J; bases unmatched to any gene: 5. In DNA form, the CDR3 reads TGTGCCAGCAGTGTTCGACAGGGGGGGACAGATACGCAGTATTTT. This translates into CASSVRQGGTDTQYF.

The chain links TRBV27 to TRBJ1-1; no clear D gene. This CDR3 is 13 amino acids long. Germline V lookup: CDR1 MNHEY, CDR2 SMNVEV (reference sequence). Trimming removed 4 bases from V and 6 bases from J, with 12 bases in between. This CDR3 reads CASSSRTNPEAFF. The DNA of the CDR3 is TGTGCCAGCAGTTCCCGAACCAACCCTGAAGCTTTCTTT.

This clonotype was counted ten times or more. The chain recombines TRBV12-3 or TRBV12-4 with TRBJ1-2; D may be TRBD1 (6 bases). The CDR3 has 12 residues. V lost 4 bases to trimming and J lost 6 bases, with 9 bases between them. CDR3 sequence: CASSSRGHGYTF. The DNA for the CDR3 is TGTGCCAGCAGTTCCAGGGGCCATGGCTACACCTTC.

This clonotype was seen a handful of times. The gene calls are TRBV3-1 and TRBJ2-5; D unresolved. CDR1 LGHDT and CDR2 YNNKEL come from the germline V gene (reference sequence). Trimming stripped 0 bases from V and 2 bases from J, with 7 bases between. The CDR3 covers 14 residues. The CDR3 loop reads CASSQEGLQETQYF. In DNA, the CDR3 is TGTGCCAGCAGCCAAGAAGGGTTGCAAGAGACCCAGTACTTC.

This clonotype came up many times. This rearrangement joins TRBV12-3 or TRBV12-4 to TRBJ1-2, with 8 bases that match TRBD1. The CDR3 spans 13 residues. The V gene end was trimmed by 6 bases and the J gene end by 6 bases; junction bases not matched to a gene: 6. CDR3 DNA: TGTGCCAGCAGAGTGGCAGGGGGCGATGGCTACACCTTC. This encodes CASRVAGGDGYTF.

This clonotype was counted many times. The chain recombines TRBV7-8 with TRBJ2-3; D gene uncertain. This CDR3 has 14 amino acids. Germline values: CDR1 SGHVS, CDR2 FQNEAQ. The DNA for the CDR3 is TGTGGGGTCTGGGGTGGTTCTAGCACAGATACGCAGTATTTT. Translated: CGVWGGSSTDTQYF. Complete variable domain (other parts from reference TRBV7-8 and TRBJ2-3): GAGVSQSPRYKVAKRGQDVALRCDPISGHVSLFWYQQALGQGPEFLTYFQNEAQLDKSGLPSDRFFAERPEGSVSTLKIQRTQQEDSAVYLCGVWGGSSTDTQYFGPGTRLTVL.

At least ten counts were recorded for this clonotype. This chain joins TRBV13 and TRBJ1-1; 10 bases are a match to TRBD1. CDR3 length equals 13 residues. J lost 8 bases, V lost 5 bases, and 5 bases had no gene match. Germline values: CDR1 PRHDT, CDR2 FYEKMQ (reference sequence). The CDR3 DNA sequence: TGTGCCAGCAGCATCGGGACAGGGGTGGAAGCTTTCTTT. Translation: CASSIGTGVEAFF.

Ten or more counts support this clonotype. The chain couples TRBV6-1 to TRBJ2-5; D unresolved. Germline V gene sequence: CDR1 MNHNS, CDR2 SASEGT. V lost 2 bases, J lost 1 base, and 5 bases lay in between. This CDR3 has 13 amino acids. In nucleotides, the CDR3 is TGTGCCAGCAGTGAATGGAGCCAAGAGACCCAGTACTTC. Amino acids: CASSEWSQETQYF.

The rearrangement uses TRBV27 and TRBJ2-1, with D tentatively TRBD1 or TRBD2 (5 bases each). Between the trimmed V and J ends, which lost 11 bases and 3 bases, there was a span of 14 bases. The CDR3 spans 13 residues. Germline V lookup: CDR1 MNHEY, CDR2 SMNVEV (reference sequence). CDR3 in amino acids: CAGRDGDYNEQFF. The CDR3 nucleotides are TGTGCCGGCCGGGACGGAGACTACAATGAGCAGTTCTTC.